This TCR beta chain was observed in a study of OX40 agonist ivuxolimab in advanced cancers. Across the study: Patients were dosed with the agonistic anti-OX40 (CD134) antibody ivuxolimab. Patients receiving dose escalation had hepatocellular carcinoma, melanoma, renal cell or head and neck cancer.

The count of this clone is one. What it binds is unknown. TCRdb keeps only in-frame clones here, not all; method: immunoSEQ multiplex PCR. Among tens of thousands of clones listed, roughly 83% were seen once. Study outcomes and limitations: CD8+ T cells were the subset that, on average, had more expanded clones than CD4+.

Sequences were derived from CD4+ or CD8+ T cells sorted from blood, sampled in a trial of the OX40 agonist ivuxolimab. This TCR derives from an adult with an advanced solid tumor such as melanoma, head and neck, liver or kidney cancer.

In DNA, the CDR3 is TGTGCCAGCAGTGACATGGACAGCGCACAGGTGGATACGCAGTATTTT. Its protein product is CASSDMDSAQVDTQYF. This chain joins TRBV6-1 and TRBJ2-3, with D possibly matching TRBD1 (6 bases). CDR3 length: 16 residues. Germline CDR1 MNHNS, CDR2 SASEGT. V lost 3 bases, J lost 6 bases, and 19 bases lay in between.